Following are 27 T cell receptor beta chains from one sample sequenced in a study of blood T cell repertoires in COVID-19. The repertoire was sequenced with immunoSEQ multiplex PCR; TCRdb's copy has only in-frame clones and lacks some. The table shows hundreds of thousands of clones, with approximately 90% occurring only once. Sequencing used peripheral blood. These receptors were obtained from a woman aged 30 to 39 with active or convalescent COVID-19.

The chain employs TRBV7-9 and TRBJ1-1, with a possible D match to TRBD1 (6 bases). The CDR3 spans 12 residues. V was cut by 5 bases and J by 6 bases, with 10 bases left in between. The germline CDR1 and CDR2 sequences are SEHNR and FQNEAQ (reference sequence). CDR3 amino acids: CASSGRQAEAFF. The CDR3 DNA reads as TGTGCCAGCAGCGGGCGACAGGCTGAAGCTTTCTTT.

This clone was detected once. DNA of the CDR3: TGTGCCAGCAGCCAAGAAAGATGGGCCGGGAGCAGTGCAGCTTTCTTT. Translating gives CASSQERWAGSSAAFF. The chain employs TRBV3-1 (or the pseudogene TRBV3-2) and TRBJ1-1; D uncertain. The germline gives CDR1 LGHDT, CDR2 YNNKEL (reference sequence). The CDR3 consists of 16 residues. The germline V and J ends were trimmed by 0 bases and 10 bases, with 21 bases remaining between them.

V and J are TRBV11-2 and TRBJ2-7, with no clear D. Trimming took off 4 bases at V and 5 bases at J, with 9 bases between the two ends. This CDR3 comprises 12 residues. Germline CDR1 and CDR2: SGHAT and FQNNGV. CDR3 nucleotide sequence: TGTGCCAGCAGCTCCGTATCGGACGAGCAGTACTTC. This codes for CASSSVSDEQYF.

The chain joins TRBV5-4 to TRBJ2-1, with TRBD2 identical over 9 bases. Germline CDR1 is SGHNT and CDR2 is YYREEE (reference sequence). J was trimmed by 5 bases and V by 2 bases; bases with no gene match: 8. This CDR3 region has 16 residues. The CDR3 loop is CASSLGGTSIHNEQFF. In nucleotides, the CDR3 is TGTGCCAGCAGCTTAGGTGGGACTAGCATTCACAATGAGCAGTTCTTC.

The chain joins TRBV25-1 to TRBJ2-2, with TRBD2 identical over 9 bases. Losses at the gene ends were 1 base for V and 1 base for J; bases not matched to a gene: 1. The germline gives CDR1 MGHDK, CDR2 SYGVNS. The CDR3 has 16 amino acids. CDR3 coding DNA: TGTGCCAGCAGTGAATTAGCGGGGGAGAACACCGGGGAGCTGTTTTTT. Protein: CASSELAGENTGELFF.

The V call is TRBV4-1, the J call TRBJ2-1; 11 nucleotides agree with TRBD2. V was pared by 3 bases and J by 9 bases, with 7 bases of the junction left unmatched. CDR3 length: 15 amino acids. Germline V gene lookup returns CDR1 MGHRA and CDR2 YSYEKL. This CDR3 is CASSQTSGVKGEQFF. The CDR3 nucleotides read TGCGCCAGCAGCCAGACTAGCGGGGTTAAGGGTGAGCAGTTCTTC.

The chain couples TRBV11-2 to TRBJ2-7, with a weak D call TRBD1 (6 bases). CDR1 is SGHAT and CDR2 is FQNNGV in the germline V gene. Trimming shortened V by 5 bases and J by 6 bases, and 14 bases separated the two germline ends. The CDR3 has 13 amino acids. CDR3 region: CASSVGTPLEQYF. The CDR3 nucleotides are TGTGCCAGCAGCGTAGGGACACCCCTCGAGCAGTACTTC.

The chain has TRBV6-5 and TRBJ2-1; TRBD1 agrees at 9 bases. The trim removed 7 bases at V and 4 bases at J, leaving 5 bases unmatched. This CDR3 has 14 amino acids. Germline CDR1 is MNHEY and CDR2 is SVGAGI. CDR3 nucleotides: TGTGCCAGCACCTGGGGGACAGGGTACAATGAGCAGTTCTTC. This encodes CASTWGTGYNEQFF.

This clone was seen just once. This sequence joins TRBV5-1 and TRBJ1-3; 7 nucleotides agree with TRBD1. There are 15 residues in the CDR3. CDR1 and CDR2 from the germline V gene are SGHRS and YFSETQ. V shed 4 bases, J shed 4 bases, and the junction held 8 bases outside the gene matches. CDR3 nucleotide sequence: TGCGCCAGCAGCCCCGGGACAGAGCGAGGAAACACCATATATTTT. Amino acids: CASSPGTERGNTIYF.

J is TRBJ2-7 and V is TRBV9; 10 bases are a match to TRBD1. This CDR3 contains 13 residues. Germline loops: CDR1 SGDLS, CDR2 YYNGEE. V lost 2 bases to trimming and J lost 5 bases; unmatched junction nucleotides: 1. The CDR3 spells CASSVTGGNEQYF. CDR3 sequence (DNA): TGTGCCAGCAGCGTGACAGGGGGCAACGAGCAGTACTTC.

The chain recombines TRBV6-5 with TRBJ2-2, with 8 bases that match TRBD1. Trimming removed 5 bases from V and 5 bases from J; junction bases left unmatched: 7. This CDR3 region has 15 residues. The V gene's germline CDR1 is MNHEY and CDR2 SVGAGI. The DNA of the CDR3 is TGTGCCAGCAGTCCCCCAGGGGGCAAGACCGGGGAGCTGTTTTTT. It yields the protein CASSPPGGKTGELFF.

The chain uses TRBV3-1 (or the pseudogene TRBV3-2) and TRBJ2-2, with a possible D match to TRBD1 (5 bases). Germline V gene data show CDR1 as LGHDT and CDR2 as YNNKEL (reference sequence). V was clipped by 6 bases and J by 6 bases, with 14 bases between them. This CDR3 has 14 residues. CDR3 sequence reads: CASSSKTGAGELFF. In nucleotides, the CDR3 is TGTGCCAGCAGTTCAAAAACAGGAGCCGGGGAGCTGTTTTTT.

The rearrangement links TRBV5-4 to TRBJ2-1, with D possibly TRBD2 on 7 matching bases. Per the germline V gene, CDR1 is SGHNT and CDR2 is YYREEE (reference sequence). V was cut by 6 bases and J by 7 bases, with 20 bases left in between. The CDR3 sequence is 15 residues long. The CDR3 here is CASTSEGGRLNEQFF. CDR3 coding DNA: TGTGCCAGCACCAGCGAGGGGGGGCGCCTTAATGAGCAGTTCTTC.

The rearrangement links TRBV30 to TRBJ1-4; D is ambiguous. V was pared by 0 bases and J by 7 bases, with 9 bases between. CDR3 length equals 13 residues. Per germline, CDR1 GTSNPN and CDR2 SVGIG (reference sequence). The CDR3 loop is CAWSVPWSEKLFF. The CDR3 DNA reads as TGTGCCTGGAGTGTACCTTGGAGTGAAAAACTGTTTTTT.

The genes are TRBV5-1 and TRBJ2-1; 9 positions agree with TRBD1. The CDR3 spans 17 residues. Germline trimming cut 0 bases from V and 4 bases from J; bases unmatched to any gene: 8. Germline-derived CDR1 and CDR2 are SGHRS and YFSETQ. The CDR3 DNA reads as TGCGCCAGCAGCTTGGTTGCGGGACAGGGAGTATACAATGAGCAGTTCTTC. It codes for CASSLVAGQGVYNEQFF.

CDR3 DNA sequence: TGCGCCAGCAGCCAAGATGGGGGACAGACACTGAACTATGGCTACACCTTC. Translating it yields CASSQDGGQTLNYGYTF. The V gene is TRBV4-1, the J gene TRBJ1-2, with TRBD1 matching 7 bases. The germline V gene encodes CDR1 MGHRA and CDR2 YSYEKL. This CDR3 is 17 amino acids long. The V and J ends lost 0 bases and 2 bases, in that order; junction bases with no gene match: 9.

The chain is built from TRBV5-1 and TRBJ2-1; no firm D call. V was pared by 4 bases and J by 4 bases, with 3 bases between. Per the germline V gene, CDR1 is SGHRS and CDR2 is YFSETQ. The CDR3 is made up of 11 amino acids. CDR3 bases: TGCGCCAGCAGCGAGTACAATGAGCAGTTCTTC. Protein sequence: CASSEYNEQFF.

V usage is TRBV18 and J usage is TRBJ1-4; D is undetermined. Germline lookup yields CDR1 KGHSH and CDR2 LQKENI. V lost 6 bases, J lost 0 bases, and 14 bases lay in between. The CDR3 sequence is 16 residues long. The CDR3 nucleotides are TGTGCCAGCTCCCCGAGAGTCGATGCAACTAATGAAAAACTGTTTTTT. Its translation is CASSPRVDATNEKLFF.

The chain carries TRBV19 and TRBJ1-1; 7 bases match TRBD1. The CDR3 spans 11 residues. Germline values: CDR1 LNHDA, CDR2 SQIVND (reference sequence). The V and J ends lost 7 bases and 8 bases, in that order; junction bases with no gene match: 4. As DNA, the CDR3 is TGTGCCAGTATTGTGGGACAGGAAGCTTTCTTT. This encodes CASIVGQEAFF. Complete variable domain (other parts from reference TRBV19 and TRBJ1-1): DGGITQSPKYLFRKEGQNVTLSCEQNLNHDAMYWYRQDPGQGLRLIYYSQIVNDFQKGDIAEGYSVSREKKESFPLTVTSAQKNPTAFYLCASIVGQEAFFGQGTRLTVV.

This chain links TRBV30 with TRBJ2-7, with 7 bases aligning to TRBD1. This CDR3 comprises 15 residues. CDR1 and CDR2 (germline): GTSNPN, SVGIG (reference sequence). V lost 1 base to trimming and J lost 3 bases; unmatched junction nucleotides: 9. DNA for the CDR3: TGTGCCTGGAGTGAGGGGGCTGCCTCTCTCTACGAGCAGTACTTC. It encodes CAWSEGAASLYEQYF.

Details on this clone: Relative to the germline gene, one junction end is altered; a read error may explain this. The rearrangement uses TRBV5-5 and TRBJ1-1; 8 bases are a match to TRBD1. Germline CDR1 SGHKS, CDR2 YYEKEE (reference sequence). This CDR3 contains 15 residues. CDR3 amino acids: CASSNGQGLNTEAFF. Here the CDR3 DNA reads TGTGCCAGCAGCAACGGACAGGGATTGAATACTGAAGCTTTCTTT. Full variable domain (outside the CDR3, taken from reference TRBV5-5 and TRBJ1-1): DAGVTQSPTHLIKTRGQQVTLRCSPISGHKSVSWYQQVLGQGPQFIFQYYEKEERGRGNFPDRFSARQFPNYSSELNVNALLLGDSALYLCASSNGQGLNTEAFFGQGTRLTVV.

This clone was counted only a few times. V usage is TRBV6-6 and J usage is TRBJ1-1, with TRBD1 matching over 7 bases. CDR3 size: 16 residues. The germline V gene has CDR1 MNHNY and CDR2 SVGAGI (reference sequence). V was clipped by 4 bases and J by 1 base; unmatched bases: 9. The CDR3 nucleotides read TGTGCCAGCAGTTCACAAGGACAGGTCGAGAACACTGAAGCTTTCTTT. Protein sequence: CASSSQGQVENTEAFF.

V gene TRBV2 combines with J gene TRBJ2-7, with 9 bases fitting TRBD1. V gave up 3 bases and J gave up 0 bases; unmatched junction bases: 0. This CDR3 region has 14 residues. CDR1 and CDR2 from the germline V gene are SNHLY and FYNNEI. Written as DNA, the CDR3 is TGTGCCAGCAGTGAGGACAGGGGCTCCTACGAGCAGTACTTC. Translated: CASSEDRGSYEQYF.

The rearrangement uses TRBV24-1 and TRBJ1-2, with D unclear. The germline V gene encodes CDR1 KGHDR and CDR2 SFDVKD. Trimming shortened V by 3 bases and J by 6 bases, and 4 bases separated the two germline ends. The length of the CDR3 is 11 residues. The CDR3 is CATSDGNGYTF. CDR3 bases: TGTGCCACCAGTGATGGCAATGGCTACACCTTC.

The chain carries TRBV18 and TRBJ2-7; 7 bases map to TRBD1. Germline V gene sequence: CDR1 KGHSH, CDR2 LQKENI. The CDR3 length is 14 residues. V was clipped by 6 bases and J by 5 bases; unmatched bases: 10. The CDR3 coding sequence is TGTGCCAGCTCCTCAAGACAGGGTTTCGACGAGCAGTACTTC. Residues: CASSSRQGFDEQYF.

V is TRBV2 and J is TRBJ1-1, with 8 bases lining up with TRBD1. Looked up from germline, CDR1 is SNHLY and CDR2 is FYNNEI. The CDR3 consists of 14 residues. V lost 8 bases and J lost 2; bases outside the gene matches: 7. The chain's CDR3 is CASGWDRTNTEAFF. The CDR3 region has the DNA TGTGCCAGCGGATGGGACAGGACAAACACTGAAGCTTTCTTT.

The chain is built from TRBV25-1 and TRBJ1-1; TRBD1 is a possible D gene (5 bases). CDR1 is MGHDK and CDR2 is SYGVNS in the germline V gene. This CDR3 region has 15 residues. V lost 2 bases and J lost 1, with 11 bases in between. CDR3 in amino acids: CASSEGHAGNTEAFF. The CDR3, as DNA: TGTGCCAGCAGTGAAGGACACGCCGGGAACACTGAAGCTTTCTTT.